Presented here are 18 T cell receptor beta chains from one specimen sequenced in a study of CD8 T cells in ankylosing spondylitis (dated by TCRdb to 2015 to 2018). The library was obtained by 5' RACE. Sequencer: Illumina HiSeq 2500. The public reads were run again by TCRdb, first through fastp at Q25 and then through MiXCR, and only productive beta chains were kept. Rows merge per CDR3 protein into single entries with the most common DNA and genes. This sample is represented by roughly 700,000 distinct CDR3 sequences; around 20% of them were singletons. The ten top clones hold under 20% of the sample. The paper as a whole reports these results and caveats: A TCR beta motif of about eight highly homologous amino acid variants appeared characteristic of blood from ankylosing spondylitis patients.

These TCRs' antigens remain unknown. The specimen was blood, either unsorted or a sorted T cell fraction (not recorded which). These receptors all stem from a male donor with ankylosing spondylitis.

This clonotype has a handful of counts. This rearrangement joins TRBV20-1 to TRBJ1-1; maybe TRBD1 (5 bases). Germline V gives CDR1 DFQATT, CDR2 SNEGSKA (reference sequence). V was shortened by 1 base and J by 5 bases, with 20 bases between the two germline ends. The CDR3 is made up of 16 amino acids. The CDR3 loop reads CSARGILWGAGTEAFF. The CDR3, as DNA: TGCAGTGCTAGAGGGATATTATGGGGCGCGGGTACTGAAGCTTTCTTT.

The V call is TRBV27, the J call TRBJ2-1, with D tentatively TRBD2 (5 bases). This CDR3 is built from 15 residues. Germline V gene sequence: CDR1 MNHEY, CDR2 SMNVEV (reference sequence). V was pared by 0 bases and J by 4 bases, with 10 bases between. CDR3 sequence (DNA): TGTGCCAGCAGTTTATCGGGAGTCGGGTACAATGAGCAGTTCTTC. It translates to CASSLSGVGYNEQFF.

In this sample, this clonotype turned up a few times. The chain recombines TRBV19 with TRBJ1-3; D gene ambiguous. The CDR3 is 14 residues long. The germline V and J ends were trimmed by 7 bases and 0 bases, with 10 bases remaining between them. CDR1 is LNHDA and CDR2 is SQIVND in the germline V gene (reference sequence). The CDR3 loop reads CASTPVSSGNTIYF. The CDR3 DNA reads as TGTGCCAGTACCCCGGTCAGCTCTGGAAACACCATATATTTT.

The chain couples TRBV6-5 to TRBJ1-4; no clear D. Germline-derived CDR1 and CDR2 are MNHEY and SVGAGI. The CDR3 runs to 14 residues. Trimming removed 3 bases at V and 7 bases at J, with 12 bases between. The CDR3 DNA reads TGTGCCAGCAGTTATTCGGGGAATACTGAAAAACTGTTTTTT. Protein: CASSYSGNTEKLFF.

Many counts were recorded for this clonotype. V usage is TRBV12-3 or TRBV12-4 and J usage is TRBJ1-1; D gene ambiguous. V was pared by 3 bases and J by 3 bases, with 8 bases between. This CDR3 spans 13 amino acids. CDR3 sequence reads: CASSFAGYTEAFF. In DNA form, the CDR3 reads TGTGCCAGCAGTTTTGCGGGGTACACTGAAGCTTTCTTT.

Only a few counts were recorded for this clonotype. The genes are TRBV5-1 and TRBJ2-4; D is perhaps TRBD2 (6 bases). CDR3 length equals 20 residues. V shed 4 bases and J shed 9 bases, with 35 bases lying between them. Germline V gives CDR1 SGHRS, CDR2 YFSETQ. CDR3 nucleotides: TGCGCCAGCAGCCCGGATCAAGGAGGGGATCGGGGGTACAATAAGATCATTCAGTACTTC. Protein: CASSPDQGGDRGYNKIIQYF.

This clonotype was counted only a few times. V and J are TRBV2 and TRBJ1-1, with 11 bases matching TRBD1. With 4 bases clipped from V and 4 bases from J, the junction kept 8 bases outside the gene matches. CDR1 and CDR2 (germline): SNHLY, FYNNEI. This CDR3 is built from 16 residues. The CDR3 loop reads CASSGRPGTGGTEAFF. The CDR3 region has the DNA TGTGCCAGCAGTGGCCGACCGGGGACAGGGGGCACTGAAGCTTTCTTT. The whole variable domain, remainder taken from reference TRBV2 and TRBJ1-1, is EPEVTQTPSHQVTQMGQEVILRCVPISNHLYFYWYRQILGQKVEFLVSFYNNEISEKSEIFDDQFSVERPDGSNFTLKIRSTKLEDSAMYFCASSGRPGTGGTEAFFGQGTRLTVV.

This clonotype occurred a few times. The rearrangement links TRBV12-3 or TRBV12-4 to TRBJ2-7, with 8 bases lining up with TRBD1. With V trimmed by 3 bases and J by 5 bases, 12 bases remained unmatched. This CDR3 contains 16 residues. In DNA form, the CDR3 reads TGTGCCAGCAGTTTCCGAGGGACAGGATGGGCGGACGAGCAGTACTTC. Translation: CASSFRGTGWADEQYF.

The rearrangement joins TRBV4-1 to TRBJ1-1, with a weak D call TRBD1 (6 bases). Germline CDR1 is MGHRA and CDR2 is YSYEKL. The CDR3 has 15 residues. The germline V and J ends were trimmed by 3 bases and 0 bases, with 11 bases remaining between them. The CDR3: CASSHQGQLNTEAFF. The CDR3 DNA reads TGCGCCAGCAGCCACCAAGGACAGTTGAACACTGAAGCTTTCTTT.

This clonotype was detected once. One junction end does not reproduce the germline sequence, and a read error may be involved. CDR3 nucleotides: TGTGCCTGCAGTCCAATCCTCGGACAGGGCGCAACTAATGAAAAACTGTTTTTT. It specifies CACSPILGQGATNEKLFF. The chain carries TRBV12-3 or TRBV12-4 and TRBJ1-4; the match to TRBD1 covers 8 bases. The CDR3 spans 18 residues.

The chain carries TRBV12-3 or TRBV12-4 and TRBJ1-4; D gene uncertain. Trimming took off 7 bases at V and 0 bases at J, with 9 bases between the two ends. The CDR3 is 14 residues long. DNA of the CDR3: TGTGCCAGCAAATTCCGAGCAACTAATGAAAAACTGTTTTTT. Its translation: CASKFRATNEKLFF.

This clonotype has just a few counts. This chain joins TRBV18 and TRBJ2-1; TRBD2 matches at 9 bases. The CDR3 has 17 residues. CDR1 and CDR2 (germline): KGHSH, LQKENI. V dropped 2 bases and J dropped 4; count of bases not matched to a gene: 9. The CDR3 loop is CASSPVALAGGYNEQFF. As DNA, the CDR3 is TGTGCCAGCTCACCAGTGGCACTAGCGGGTGGATACAATGAGCAGTTCTTC.

CDR3 sequence: CASSLVWDLAYNEQFF. Here the CDR3 DNA reads TGTGCCAGCAGCTTAGTGTGGGATCTGGCCTACAATGAGCAGTTCTTC. The V and J genes are TRBV7-2 and TRBJ2-1; D is ambiguous. The CDR3 sequence is 16 residues long. The V and J ends lost 1 base and 2 bases respectively, with 12 bases between them. The germline gives CDR1 SGHTA, CDR2 FQGNSA.

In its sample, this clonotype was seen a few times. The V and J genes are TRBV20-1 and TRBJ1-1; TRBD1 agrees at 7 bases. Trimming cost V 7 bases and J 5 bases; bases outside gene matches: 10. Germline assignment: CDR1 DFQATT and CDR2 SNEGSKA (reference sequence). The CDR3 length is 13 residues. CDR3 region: CSVLPGGRTEAFF. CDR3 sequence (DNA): TGCAGTGTTCTGCCAGGGGGGCGTACTGAAGCTTTCTTT.

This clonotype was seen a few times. CDR3 nucleotide sequence: TGTGCCAGCAGCTCAGGGAGCAGTCCCTACGAGCAGTACTTC. Its protein product is CASSSGSSPYEQYF. The J gene is TRBJ2-7, the V gene TRBV7-9; D assignment may be TRBD1 or TRBD2 (5 bases each). Germline lookup yields CDR1 SEHNR and CDR2 FQNEAQ (reference sequence). The V end lost 4 bases, the J end lost 2 bases, and 12 bases lay between the germline ends. This CDR3 has 14 amino acids. Complete variable domain (other parts from reference TRBV7-9 and TRBJ2-7): DTGVSQNPRHKITKRGQNVTFRCDPISEHNRLYWYRQTLGQGPEFLTYFQNEAQLEKSRLLSDRFSAERPKGSFSTLEIQRTEQGDSAMYLCASSSGSSPYEQYFGPGTRLTVT.

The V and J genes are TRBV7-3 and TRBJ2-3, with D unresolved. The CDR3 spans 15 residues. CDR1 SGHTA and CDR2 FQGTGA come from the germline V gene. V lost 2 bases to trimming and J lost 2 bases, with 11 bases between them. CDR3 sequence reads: CASSLSPELTDTQYF. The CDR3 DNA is TGTGCCAGCAGCTTATCTCCCGAACTCACAGATACGCAGTATTTT.

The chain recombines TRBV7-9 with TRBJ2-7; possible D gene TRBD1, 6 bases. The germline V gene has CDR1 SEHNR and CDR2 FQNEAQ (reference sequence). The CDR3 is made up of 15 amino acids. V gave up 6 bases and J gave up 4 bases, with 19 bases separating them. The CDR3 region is CASSSDGQGSYEQYF. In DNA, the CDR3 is TGTGCCAGCAGTTCAGACGGCCAGGGGTCGTACGAGCAGTACTTC.

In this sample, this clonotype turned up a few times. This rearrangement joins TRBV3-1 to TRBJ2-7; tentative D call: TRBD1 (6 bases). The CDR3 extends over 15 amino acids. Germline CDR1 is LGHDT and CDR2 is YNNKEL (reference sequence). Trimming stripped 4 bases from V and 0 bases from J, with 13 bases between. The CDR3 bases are TGTGCCAGCAGCCGCAAACCGGACAGCTCCTACGAGCAGTACTTC. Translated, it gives CASSRKPDSSYEQYF.